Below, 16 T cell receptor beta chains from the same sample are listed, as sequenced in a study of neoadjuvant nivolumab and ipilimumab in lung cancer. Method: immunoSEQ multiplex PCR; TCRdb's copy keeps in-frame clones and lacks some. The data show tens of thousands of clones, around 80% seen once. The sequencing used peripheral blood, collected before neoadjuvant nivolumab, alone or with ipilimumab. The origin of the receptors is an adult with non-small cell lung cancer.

CDR3 sequence: CASSVAGGAIYEQYF. The CDR3 DNA reads as TGTGCCAGCAGCGTAGCTGGCGGGGCCATCTACGAGCAGTACTTC. This sequence joins TRBV9 and TRBJ2-7, with a weak D call TRBD2 (6 bases). V was shortened by 0 bases and J by 3 bases, with 13 bases between the two germline ends. Looked up from germline, CDR1 is SGDLS and CDR2 is YYNGEE. CDR3 length: 15 amino acids. The full variable domain, its missing parts supplied by reference TRBV9 and TRBJ2-7, is DSGVTQTPKHLITATGQRVTLRCSPRSGDLSVYWYQQSLDQGLQFLIQYYNGEERAKGNILERFSAQQFPDLHSELNLSSLELGDSALYFCASSVAGGAIYEQYFGPGTRLTVT.

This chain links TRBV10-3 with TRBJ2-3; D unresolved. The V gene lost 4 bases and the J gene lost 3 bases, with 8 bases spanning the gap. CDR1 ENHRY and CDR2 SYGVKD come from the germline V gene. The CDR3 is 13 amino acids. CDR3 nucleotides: TGTGCCATCAGTGCGCCTAGGACAGATACGCAGTATTTT. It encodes CAISAPRTDTQYF.

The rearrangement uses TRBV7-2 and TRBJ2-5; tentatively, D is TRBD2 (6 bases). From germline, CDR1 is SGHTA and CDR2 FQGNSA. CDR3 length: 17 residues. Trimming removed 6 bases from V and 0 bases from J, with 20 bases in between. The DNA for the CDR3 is TGTGCCAGCAGAGATAAGCGGGCGACAAAGTACCAAGAGACCCAGTACTTC. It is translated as CASRDKRATKYQETQYF.

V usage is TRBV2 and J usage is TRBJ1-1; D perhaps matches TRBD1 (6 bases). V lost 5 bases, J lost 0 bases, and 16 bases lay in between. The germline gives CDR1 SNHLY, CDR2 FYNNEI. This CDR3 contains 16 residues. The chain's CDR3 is CASSLEGRQVNTEAFF. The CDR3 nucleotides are TGTGCCAGCAGTCTTGAAGGGAGACAGGTGAACACTGAAGCTTTCTTT.

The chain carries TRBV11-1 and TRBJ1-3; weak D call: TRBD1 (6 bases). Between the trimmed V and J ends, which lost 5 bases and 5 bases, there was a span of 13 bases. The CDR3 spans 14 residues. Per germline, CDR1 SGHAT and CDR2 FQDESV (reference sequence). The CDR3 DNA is TGTGCCAGCAGCACCGCCGGGACAAGAAACACCATATATTTT. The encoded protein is CASSTAGTRNTIYF.

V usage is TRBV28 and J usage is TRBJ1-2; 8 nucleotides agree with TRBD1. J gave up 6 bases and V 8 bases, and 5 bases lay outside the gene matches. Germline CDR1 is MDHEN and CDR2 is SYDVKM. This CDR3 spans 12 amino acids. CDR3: CASRGQGDGYTF. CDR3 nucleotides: TGTGCCAGCCGAGGACAGGGCGATGGCTACACCTTC.

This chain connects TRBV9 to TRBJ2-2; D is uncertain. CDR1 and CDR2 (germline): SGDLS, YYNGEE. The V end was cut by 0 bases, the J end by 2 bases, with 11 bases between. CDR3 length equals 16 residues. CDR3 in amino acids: CASSVASRLNTGELFF. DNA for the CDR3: TGTGCCAGCAGCGTAGCCAGCAGGCTAAACACCGGGGAGCTGTTTTTT. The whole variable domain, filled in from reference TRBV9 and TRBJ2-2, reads DSGVTQTPKHLITATGQRVTLRCSPRSGDLSVYWYQQSLDQGLQFLIQYYNGEERAKGNILERFSAQQFPDLHSELNLSSLELGDSALYFCASSVASRLNTGELFFGEGSRLTVL.

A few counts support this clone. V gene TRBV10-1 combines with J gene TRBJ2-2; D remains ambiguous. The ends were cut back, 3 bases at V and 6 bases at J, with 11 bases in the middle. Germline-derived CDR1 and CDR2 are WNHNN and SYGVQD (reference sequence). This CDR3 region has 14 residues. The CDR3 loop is CASSDFREPGELFF. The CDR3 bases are TGCGCCAGCAGTGATTTTAGGGAACCCGGGGAGCTGTTTTTT.

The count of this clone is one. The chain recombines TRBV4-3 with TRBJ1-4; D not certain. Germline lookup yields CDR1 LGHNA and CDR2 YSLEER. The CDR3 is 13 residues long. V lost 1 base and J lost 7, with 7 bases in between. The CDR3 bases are TGCGCCAGCAGCCAAGTACGGGGTGAAAAACTGTTTTTT. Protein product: CASSQVRGEKLFF.

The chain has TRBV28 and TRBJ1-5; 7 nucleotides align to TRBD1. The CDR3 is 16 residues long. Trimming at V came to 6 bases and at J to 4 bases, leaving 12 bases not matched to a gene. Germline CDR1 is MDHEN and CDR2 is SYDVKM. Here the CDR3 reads CASSPRQGGWNQPQHF. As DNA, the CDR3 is TGTGCCAGCAGCCCACGACAGGGTGGTTGGAATCAGCCCCAGCATTTT.

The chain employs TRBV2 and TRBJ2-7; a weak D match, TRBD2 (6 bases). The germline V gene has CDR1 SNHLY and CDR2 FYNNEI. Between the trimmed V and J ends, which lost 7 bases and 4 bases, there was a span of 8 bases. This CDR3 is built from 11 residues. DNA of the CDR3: TGTGCCAGCACACTAGCTTACGAGCAGTACTTC. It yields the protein CASTLAYEQYF.

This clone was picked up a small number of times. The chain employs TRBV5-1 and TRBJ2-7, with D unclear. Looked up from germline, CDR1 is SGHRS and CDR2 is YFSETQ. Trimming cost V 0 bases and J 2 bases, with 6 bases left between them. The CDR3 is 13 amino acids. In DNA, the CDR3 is TGCGCCAGCAGCTTGGAGGTAACCTACGAGCAGTACTTC. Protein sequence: CASSLEVTYEQYF. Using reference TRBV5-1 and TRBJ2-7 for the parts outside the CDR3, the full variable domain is KAGVTQTPRYLIKTRGQQVTLSCSPISGHRSVSWYQQTPGQGLQFLFEYFSETQRNKGNFPGRFSGRQFSNSRSEMNVSTLELGDSALYLCASSLEVTYEQYFGPGTRLTVT.

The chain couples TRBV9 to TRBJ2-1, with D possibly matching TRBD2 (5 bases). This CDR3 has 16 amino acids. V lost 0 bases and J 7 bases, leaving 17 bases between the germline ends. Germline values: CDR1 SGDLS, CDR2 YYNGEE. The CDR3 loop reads CASSVVLADNKNEQFF. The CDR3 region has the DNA TGTGCCAGCAGCGTAGTTCTAGCCGATAACAAGAATGAGCAGTTCTTC.

CDR3 nucleotide sequence: TGCAGCGTTAGGGACACCCAAGCTTTCTTT. Amino acid sequence: CSVRDTQAFF. The gene calls are TRBV29-1 and TRBJ1-1; maybe TRBD1 (6 bases). Trimming removed 5 bases from V and 9 bases from J, with 10 bases in between. Germline CDR1 is SQVTM and CDR2 is ANQGSEA. The CDR3 has 10 amino acids.

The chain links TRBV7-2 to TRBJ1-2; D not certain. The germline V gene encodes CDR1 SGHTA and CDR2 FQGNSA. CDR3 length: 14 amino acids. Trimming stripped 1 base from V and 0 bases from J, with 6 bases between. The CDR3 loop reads CASSLGAANYGYTF. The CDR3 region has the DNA TGTGCCAGCAGCTTAGGAGCAGCTAACTATGGCTACACCTTC.

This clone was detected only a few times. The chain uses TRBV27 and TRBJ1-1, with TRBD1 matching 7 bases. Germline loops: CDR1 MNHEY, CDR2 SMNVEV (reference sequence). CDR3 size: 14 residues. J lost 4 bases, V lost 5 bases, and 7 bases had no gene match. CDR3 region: CASSRQGQTTEAFF. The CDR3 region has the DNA TGTGCCAGCAGTCGCCAGGGACAGACCACTGAAGCTTTCTTT.